The clone carrying this T cell receptor (beta chain) turned up a few times. What it binds is unknown. This CDR3 has 15 residues. Germline-derived CDR1 and CDR2 are SGHAT and FQDESV (reference sequence). V lost 5 bases to trimming and J lost 1 base, with 14 bases between them. 5'RACE, which relied on constant-segment primers, yielded TCR alpha and TCR beta cDNA libraries carrying sample barcodes and UMIs. TCRdb ran MiXCR on the 5' RACE reads and lists one entry per CDR3 protein. The table includes some 120,000 distinct CDR3 sequences, about 5.9% detected once. The record originates from a study of T-cell memory formation after mild COVID-19. Whole-study findings and limits: Among CD4+ contracting clones, most were CM and EM, and CD8+ ones EMRA.

This sequence joins TRBV11-1 and TRBJ1-1; D perhaps matches TRBD1 (6 bases). Sequenced sample: PBMCs or a T cell subset sorted from them (not recorded which). The clonotype was recovered from an adult woman who had mild COVID-19 (a few samples of this study predate the infection). Cell type and time point are not known. The CDR3 DNA reads as TGTGCCAGCAGCCGCCCCTCGACAGGGAACACTGAAGCTTTCTTT. Protein product: CASSRPSTGNTEAFF. Using reference TRBV11-1 and TRBJ1-1 for the parts outside the CDR3, the full variable domain is EAEVAQSPRYKITEKSQAVAFWCDPISGHATLYWYRQILGQGPELLVQFQDESVVDDSQLPKDRFSAERLKGVDSTLKIQPAELGDSAMYLCASSRPSTGNTEAFFGQGTRLTVV.